Sequencing of this T cell receptor beta chain was carried out in a study of regulatory T cells in long-lasting Graves disease. Study-wide results and limits: It was in persistent disease that TRBV28, TRBJ1-2 and TRBJ2-5 were favored.

The CDR3 has 15 residues. Unmatched junction bases numbered 10, after V lost 5 bases and J lost 4 bases. Germline assignment: CDR1 SEHNR and CDR2 FQNEAQ (reference sequence). The sample's time point: newly diagnosed GD, antithyroid drugs for less than 3 months. Isolated PBMC RNA provided the starting material for the TCR library. According to the study, TCR beta libraries were built with iRepertoire HTBI primers and CDR3-region Arm-PCR. MiXCR, applied by TCRdb to the multiplex PCR reads, yields one record per CDR3 protein. Of about 300,000 distinct CDR3 sequences detected, under 20% appear once; the ten largest clones hold more than 30%. Remarks on this clonotype: The antigen is unknown.

The chain links TRBV7-9 to TRBJ1-2, with 7 nucleotides matching TRBD1. The sequence came from a female donor with Graves disease. This material consisted of peripheral blood mononuclear cells (PBMCs), taken at new diagnosis, from a patient treated with antithyroid drugs. Here the CDR3 reads CASSQSGTAVYGYTF. The CDR3 region has the DNA TGTGCCAGCAGCCAATCTGGGACAGCGGTCTATGGCTACACCTTC.